The 29 T cell receptor beta chains below all came from one sample that was sequenced in a study of PD-1 blockade in classical Hodgkin lymphoma. Time point defined: newly diagnosed, previously untreated cHL patient sample. The data were produced by immunoSEQ multiplex PCR, yet TCRdb's version contains in-frame clones alone and is incomplete. The table has fewer than 90,000 clones, 93% seen once. The material sequenced was peripheral blood mononuclear cells (PBMCs). The receptors stem from a human donor with classical Hodgkin lymphoma.

The V call is TRBV9, the J call TRBJ2-1; 12 bases map to TRBD2. J lost 7 bases, V lost 4 bases, and 9 bases had no gene match. CDR1 is SGDLS and CDR2 is YYNGEE in the germline V gene. This CDR3 region has 16 residues. The CDR3 sequence: CASSSRTSGTRNEQFF. The DNA for the CDR3 is TGTGCCAGCAGCTCAAGGACTAGCGGGACGAGGAATGAGCAGTTCTTC.

This rearrangement joins TRBV9 to TRBJ2-2; perhaps TRBD1 as D (5 bases). Looked up from germline, CDR1 is SGDLS and CDR2 is YYNGEE. This CDR3 comprises 16 residues. V lost 4 bases, J lost 5 bases, and 18 bases lay in between. CDR3 in amino acids: CASSTWGSTATGELFF. As DNA, the CDR3 is TGTGCCAGCAGCACCTGGGGCAGTACAGCAACCGGGGAGCTGTTTTTT.

V is TRBV19 and J is TRBJ1-5; the match to TRBD1 covers 9 bases. Germline V gene lookup returns CDR1 LNHDA and CDR2 SQIVND (reference sequence). V lost 4 bases and J lost 6; bases outside the gene matches: 10. This CDR3 has 16 residues. CDR3 sequence reads: CASSTPGTGNRQPQHF. The CDR3 bases are TGTGCCAGTAGTACCCCCGGGACAGGGAATCGTCAGCCCCAGCATTTT.

The J gene is TRBJ1-5, the V gene TRBV19, with D possibly being TRBD1 (5 bases). V lost 5 bases and J 4 bases, leaving 21 bases between the germline ends. Germline CDR1 and CDR2: LNHDA and SQIVND (reference sequence). The CDR3 loop spans 17 amino acids. The CDR3 nucleotides read TGTGCCAGTAGTGCTTTGATGGCAGGGATTGGAAATCAGCCCCAGCATTTT. Translated: CASSALMAGIGNQPQHF.

For this clone: Other DNA sequences in the same sample also yield this CDR3. This chain connects TRBV7-2 to TRBJ2-1; a possible D gene is TRBD1 (6 bases). Germline loops: CDR1 SGHTA, CDR2 FQGNSA. The CDR3 is 17 amino acids. Trimming cost V 2 bases and J 7 bases, with 21 bases left between them. CDR3 region: CASSLRRGLRGSNEQFF. The CDR3 DNA reads as TGTGCCAGCAGCTTACGCCGGGGCCTTAGGGGGTCAAATGAGCAGTTCTTC. The complete variable domain, with remaining parts taken from reference TRBV7-2 and TRBJ2-1, reads GAGVSQSPSNKVTEKGKDVELRCDPISGHTALYWYRQSLGQGLEFLIYFQGNSAPDKSGLPSDRFSAERTGGSVSTLTIQRTQQEDSAVYLCASSLRRGLRGSNEQFFGPGTRLTVL.

The chain couples TRBV11-2 to TRBJ2-7; D gene unclear. The V gene's germline CDR1 is SGHAT and CDR2 FQNNGV. With 2 bases removed from V and 2 bases from J, the gap between germline ends came to 13 bases. The CDR3 consists of 15 residues. The DNA for the CDR3 is TGTGCCAGCAGCTTAAACCCTCTTGGGGCCTACGAGCAGTACTTC. Translated: CASSLNPLGAYEQYF.

The rearrangement joins TRBV18 to TRBJ1-5; D ambiguous. Germline values: CDR1 KGHSH, CDR2 LQKENI. Trimming left V 2 bases short and J 4 bases short, with 9 bases between. CDR3 size: 14 residues. CDR3 amino acids: CASSPNPFNQPQHF. CDR3 nucleotides: TGTGCCAGCTCACCAAATCCATTTAATCAGCCCCAGCATTTT.

This chain uses TRBV13 with TRBJ2-7, with D possibly TRBD1 on 6 matching bases. V lost 3 bases and J 0 bases, leaving 9 bases between the germline ends. This CDR3 spans 14 amino acids. Germline CDR1 PRHDT, CDR2 FYEKMQ (reference sequence). CDR3 protein: CASSFRDNSYEQYF. Written as DNA, the CDR3 is TGTGCCAGCAGCTTCCGGGACAACTCCTACGAGCAGTACTTC.

CDR3: CASSFSGTGSYGYTF. In DNA form, the CDR3 reads TGTGCCAGCAGCTTCTCCGGGACAGGGAGCTATGGCTACACCTTC. This rearrangement joins TRBV5-6 to TRBJ1-2, with TRBD1 matching 9 bases. CDR3 length: 15 amino acids. J lost 4 bases, V lost 2 bases, and 6 bases had no gene match. The germline gives CDR1 SGHDT, CDR2 YYEEEE.

This clone showed up just once. The chain carries TRBV10-1 and TRBJ1-6; tentative D call: TRBD1 (5 bases). The CDR3 is 17 residues long. Germline CDR1 is WNHNN and CDR2 is SYGVQD (reference sequence). The V end was cut by 3 bases, the J end by 6 bases, with 18 bases between. CDR3 nucleotides: TGCGCCAGCAGTGACCTGGGACGTCTCTCCAGTAATTCACCCCTCCACTTT. Amino acids: CASSDLGRLSSNSPLHF.

This clone showed up just a few times. This chain connects TRBV6-6 to TRBJ1-1, with 7 bases fitting TRBD1. Trimming cost V 6 bases and J 1 base; bases outside gene matches: 5. Germline V gene lookup returns CDR1 MNHNY and CDR2 SVGAGI (reference sequence). The CDR3 sequence is 14 residues long. The CDR3 sequence is CASREGQKNTEAFF. In DNA, the CDR3 is TGTGCCAGCAGGGAGGGACAGAAGAACACTGAAGCTTTCTTT.

This rearrangement joins TRBV5-8 to TRBJ1-5; possibly TRBD1 for D (5 bases). The CDR3 runs 15 residues. V lost 0 bases to trimming and J lost 9 bases, with 16 bases between them. Per germline, CDR1 SGHTS and CDR2 YDEGEE. DNA for the CDR3: TGTGCCAGCAGCTTGGAGGGCAGGGTCAGCCGGCCCCAGCATTTT. It encodes CASSLEGRVSRPQHF.

The chain has TRBV2 and TRBJ1-2, with 7 positions matching TRBD1. CDR3 length: 13 residues. V gave up 4 bases and J gave up 5 bases; unmatched junction bases: 4. Germline assignment: CDR1 SNHLY and CDR2 FYNNEI. The CDR3 sequence: CASSVGTAYGYTF. CDR3 sequence (DNA): TGTGCCAGCAGTGTTGGGACAGCTTATGGCTACACCTTC.

CDR3 DNA: TGTGCCAGCAGTTTAGCGACGGGGAACACTGAAGCTTTCTTT. Its translation: CASSLATGNTEAFF. The gene calls are TRBV28 and TRBJ1-1; D is undetermined. The V end was cut by 2 bases, the J end by 1 base, with 8 bases between. This CDR3 region has 14 residues. The V gene's germline CDR1 is MDHEN and CDR2 SYDVKM.

The chain recombines TRBV20-1 with TRBJ2-3, with unresolved D. The CDR3 consists of 11 residues. Trimming removed 5 bases from V and 9 bases from J, with 12 bases in between. Germline V gene sequence: CDR1 DFQATT, CDR2 SNEGSKA (reference sequence). Here the CDR3 DNA reads TGCAGTGCTCAGGCTCCCGAGACGCAGTATTTT. It translates to CSAQAPETQYF.

CDR3 nucleotides: TGTGCCAGCAGCGTAGAGGTAGGGGACTATGGCTACACCTTC. Translated, it gives CASSVEVGDYGYTF. The gene calls are TRBV9 and TRBJ1-2; the D gene is possibly TRBD1 (5 bases). The V end was cut by 0 bases, the J end by 3 bases, with 9 bases between. The CDR3 spans 14 residues. Germline loops: CDR1 SGDLS, CDR2 YYNGEE.

J is TRBJ2-2 and V is TRBV2, with 7 nucleotides matching TRBD2. The germline V gene encodes CDR1 SNHLY and CDR2 FYNNEI. V lost 1 base and J lost 5; bases outside the gene matches: 13. This CDR3 comprises 18 residues. In nucleotides, the CDR3 is TGTGCCAGCAGTGAAGACTCGGTCGGGACTATAACGACCGGGGAGCTGTTTTTT. Residues: CASSEDSVGTITTGELFF.

The gene calls are TRBV27 and TRBJ1-3; 8 bases line up with TRBD1. Germline CDR1 is MNHEY and CDR2 is SMNVEV (reference sequence). V shed 5 bases, J shed 2 bases, and the junction held 8 bases outside the gene matches. The CDR3 totals 16 residues. The CDR3 is CASSPYDRGPGNTIYF. In DNA form, the CDR3 reads TGTGCCAGCAGTCCATACGACAGGGGTCCTGGAAACACCATATATTTT.

This chain uses TRBV18 with TRBJ1-4; a possible D gene is TRBD1 (6 bases). Germline CDR1 and CDR2: KGHSH and LQKENI. This CDR3 has 16 amino acids. Trimming took off 0 bases at V and 8 bases at J, with 16 bases between the two ends. The CDR3 bases are TGTGCCAGCTCACCACCGAGCGGGGGGGCCATAGAAAAACTGTTTTTT. Protein product: CASSPPSGGAIEKLFF.

This clone was counted between two and nine times. The CDR3 protein is CASSPGLARPQDTQYF. In DNA form, the CDR3 reads TGTGCCAGCAGTCCGGGACTAGCGCGCCCACAGGATACGCAGTATTTT. The chain links TRBV4-2 to TRBJ2-3; 10 nucleotides match TRBD2. Germline assignment: CDR1 LGHNA and CDR2 YNFKEQ. The junction had 12 bases not matched to a gene; V was cut back by 6 bases and J by 6 bases. CDR3 size: 16 residues.

The chain links TRBV7-2 to TRBJ2-7, with TRBD2 matching over 7 bases. Germline-derived CDR1 and CDR2 are SGHTA and FQGNSA. The CDR3 totals 14 residues. V lost 5 bases, J lost 4 bases, and 8 bases stayed unmatched. The CDR3 DNA follows: TGTGCCAGCAGCACCGGGGGAGGGATGTACGAGCAGTACTTC. Its translation is CASSTGGGMYEQYF.

The chain links TRBV9 to TRBJ2-3, with D hard to call. Trimming cost V 2 bases and J 0 bases, with 7 bases left between them. Germline lookup yields CDR1 SGDLS and CDR2 YYNGEE. The CDR3 consists of 14 residues. The CDR3 sequence is CASSVRISTDTQYF. The CDR3 nucleotides read TGTGCCAGCAGCGTTCGGATAAGCACAGATACGCAGTATTTT. The complete variable domain, with remaining parts taken from reference TRBV9 and TRBJ2-3, reads DSGVTQTPKHLITATGQRVTLRCSPRSGDLSVYWYQQSLDQGLQFLIQYYNGEERAKGNILERFSAQQFPDLHSELNLSSLELGDSALYFCASSVRISTDTQYFGPGTRLTVL.

The chain joins TRBV15 to TRBJ1-2, with D unresolved. The germline V gene has CDR1 LNHNV and CDR2 YYDKDF (reference sequence). The CDR3 loop spans 12 amino acids. V was clipped by 2 bases and J by 8 bases, with 9 bases between them. CDR3 loop: CATSRLGYGYTF. CDR3 bases: TGTGCCACCAGCAGACTGGGTTACGGCTACACCTTC.

CDR3 DNA: TGTGCCAGCAGTTACTCTATGACAGGGGTAGATACGCAGTATTTT. Translated: CASSYSMTGVDTQYF. The V call is TRBV6-5, the J call TRBJ2-3, with 8 bases fitting TRBD1. The CDR3 loop spans 15 amino acids. V dropped 0 bases and J dropped 5; count of bases not matched to a gene: 4. CDR1 MNHEY and CDR2 SVGAGI come from the germline V gene.

This clone has a single count. V and J are TRBV19 and TRBJ2-3; tentatively, D is TRBD1 (6 bases). Trimming cost V 5 bases and J 9 bases, with 18 bases left between them. The CDR3 spans 14 residues. Per the germline V gene, CDR1 is LNHDA and CDR2 is SQIVND (reference sequence). This chain's CDR3 is CASSGSTGIGTQYF. CDR3 sequence (DNA): TGTGCCAGTAGTGGAAGTACAGGGATAGGCACGCAGTATTTT.

The chain links TRBV21-1 to TRBJ2-1; the table gives TRBD2 as D, unverified against the DNA. TRBV21-1 is a known pseudogene. The CDR3 length is 15 residues. CDR3 loop: CASYRLAGKGNEQFF. CDR3 in DNA: TGTGCCAGCTACCGGCTAGCGGGAAAAGGGAATGAGCAGTTCTTC.

This chain joins TRBV6-5 and TRBJ1-2, with TRBD1 matching over 7 bases. V trimming: 6 bases; J trimming: 2 bases; junction bases outside the gene matches: 3. The CDR3 sequence is 13 residues long. Germline CDR1 is MNHEY and CDR2 is SVGAGI. CDR3 sequence reads: CASRPQGNYGYTF. Here the CDR3 DNA reads TGTGCCAGCAGACCACAGGGGAACTATGGCTACACCTTC.

The chain carries TRBV7-9 and TRBJ1-6; D gene ambiguous. Trimming pared 1 base from V and 6 bases from J, leaving 4 bases between. Germline V CDR1 and CDR2: SEHNR, FQNEAQ (reference sequence). The CDR3 runs to 13 residues. The CDR3 loop reads CASSLGINSPLHF. The CDR3 region has the DNA TGTGCCAGCAGCTTAGGGATTAATTCACCCCTCCACTTT.

The chain carries TRBV7-2 and TRBJ1-3, with 12 bases lining up with TRBD1. There are 16 residues in the CDR3. In germline, CDR1 is SGHTA, CDR2 FQGNSA. The trim removed 3 bases at V and 5 bases at J, leaving 5 bases unmatched. Here the CDR3 reads CASSLVGTGGRNTIYF. In DNA, the CDR3 is TGTGCCAGCAGCTTGGTAGGGACAGGGGGCAGAAACACCATATATTTT.